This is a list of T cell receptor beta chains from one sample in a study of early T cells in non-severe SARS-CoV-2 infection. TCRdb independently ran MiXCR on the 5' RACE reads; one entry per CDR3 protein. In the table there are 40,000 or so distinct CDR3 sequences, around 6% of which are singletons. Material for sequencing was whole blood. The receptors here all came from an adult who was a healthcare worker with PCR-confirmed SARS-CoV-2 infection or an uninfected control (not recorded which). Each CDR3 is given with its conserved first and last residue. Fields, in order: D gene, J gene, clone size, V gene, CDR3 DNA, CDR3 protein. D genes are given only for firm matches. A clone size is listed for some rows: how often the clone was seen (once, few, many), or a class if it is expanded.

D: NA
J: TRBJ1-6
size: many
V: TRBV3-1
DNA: TGTGCCAGCAGCCAGGGGGGGTTTAATTCACCCCTCCACTTT
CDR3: CASSQGGFNSPLHF

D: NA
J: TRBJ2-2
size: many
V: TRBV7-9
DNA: TGTGCCAGCAGCACCTGGGGACATAACACCGGGGAGCTGTTTTTT
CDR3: CASSTWGHNTGELFF

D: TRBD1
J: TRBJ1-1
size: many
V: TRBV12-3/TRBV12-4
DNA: TGTGCCAGCAGTTTCGGGACAGCGCAAGGCACTGAAGCTTTCTTT
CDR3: CASSFGTAQGTEAFF

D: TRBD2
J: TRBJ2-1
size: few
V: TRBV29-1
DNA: TGCAGCGTTGCCCAACTAGCGGTATACAATGAGCAGTTCTTC
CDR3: CSVAQLAVYNEQFF

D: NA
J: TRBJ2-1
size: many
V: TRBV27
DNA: TGTGCCAGCAGTTCCCGGTACAGGGATGAGCAGTTCTTC
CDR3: CASSSRYRDEQFF

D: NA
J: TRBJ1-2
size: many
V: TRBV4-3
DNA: TGCGCCAGCAGCCCAGGGTACGGGAACTATGGCTACACCTTC
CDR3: CASSPGYGNYGYTF

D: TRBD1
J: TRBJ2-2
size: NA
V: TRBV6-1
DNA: TGTGCCAGCAGTTCCGGGACAGGGAGCACCGGGGAGCTGTTTTTT
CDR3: CASSSGTGSTGELFF

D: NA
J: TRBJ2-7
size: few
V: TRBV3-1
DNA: TGTGCCAGCAGCCAAGATCGAGGGCCGCCTGGGGAGCAGTACTTC
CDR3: CASSQDRGPPGEQYF

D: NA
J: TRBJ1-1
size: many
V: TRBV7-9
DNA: TGTGCCAGCAGCTTAGAAGGGAACACTGAAGCTTTCTTT
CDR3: CASSLEGNTEAFF

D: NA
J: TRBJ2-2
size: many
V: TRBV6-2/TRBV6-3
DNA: TGTGCCAGCACCCTAGACAGGAGACTAGCGAACACCGGGGAGCTGTTTTTT
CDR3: CASTLDRRLANTGELFF

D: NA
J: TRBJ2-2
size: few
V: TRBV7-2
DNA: TGTGTCAGCAGCTCCACGGGGGCGGACACCGGGGAGCTGTTTTTT
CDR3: CVSSSTGADTGELFF

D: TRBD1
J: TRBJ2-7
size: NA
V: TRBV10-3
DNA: TGTGCCATCAGTGGGGCGACAGGGCCGTCCTACGAGCAGTACTTC
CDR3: CAISGATGPSYEQYF

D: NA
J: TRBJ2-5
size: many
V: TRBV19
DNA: TGTGCCAGTAGTCGCGAGATACAAGAGACCCAGTACTTC
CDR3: CASSREIQETQYF

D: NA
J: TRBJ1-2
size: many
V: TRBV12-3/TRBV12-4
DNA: TGTGCCAGCAGTTTCAGGGGCGCGGATGGCTACACCTTC
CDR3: CASSFRGADGYTF

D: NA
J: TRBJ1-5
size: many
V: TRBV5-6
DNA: TGTGCCAGCAGCTTGGGTCCGCTTAGCAATCAGCCCCAGCATTTT
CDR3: CASSLGPLSNQPQHF

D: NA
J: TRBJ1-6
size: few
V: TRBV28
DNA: TGTGCCAGCGGAGATTCACCCCTCCACTTT
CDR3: CASGDSPLHF

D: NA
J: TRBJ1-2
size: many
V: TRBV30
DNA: TGTGCCTGGAGTGTCCCCCTTGGGAGTACCTATGGCTACACCTTC
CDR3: CAWSVPLGSTYGYTF

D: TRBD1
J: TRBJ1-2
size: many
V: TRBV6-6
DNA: TGTGCCAGCAGTTACGGGACAGGGCCTTATGGCTACACCTTC
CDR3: CASSYGTGPYGYTF

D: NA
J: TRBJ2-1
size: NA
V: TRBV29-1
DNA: TGCAGCGTTGAGTCAGGGTTGGGTGGTGAGCAGTTCTTC
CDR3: CSVESGLGGEQFF

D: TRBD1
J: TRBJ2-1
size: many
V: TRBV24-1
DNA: TGTGCCACCAGTGGACAGGGTGCGGCCTATGAGCAGTTCTTC
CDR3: CATSGQGAAYEQFF

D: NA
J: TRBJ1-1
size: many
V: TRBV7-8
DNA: TGTGCCAGCAGCTTAGGATCAAAGGGAGGGACTGAAGCTTTCTTT
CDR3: CASSLGSKGGTEAFF

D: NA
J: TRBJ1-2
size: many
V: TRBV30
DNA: TGTGCCTGGCGTGGACAGAACTATGGCTACACCTTC
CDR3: CAWRGQNYGYTF

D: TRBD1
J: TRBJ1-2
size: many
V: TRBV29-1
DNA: TGCAGCGTTGAACTGGGCAGGGGGCGCGGTGGCTACACCTTC
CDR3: CSVELGRGRGGYTF

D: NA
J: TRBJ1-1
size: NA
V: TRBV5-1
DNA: TGCGCCAGCAGCCCTGGCCCAGGGGTTAGTGACACTGAAGCTTTCTTT
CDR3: CASSPGPGVSDTEAFF

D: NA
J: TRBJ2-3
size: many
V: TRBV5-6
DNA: TGTGCCAGCAGTTTTTATTTGGGGGCGAGCACAGATACGCAGTATTTT
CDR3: CASSFYLGASTDTQYF

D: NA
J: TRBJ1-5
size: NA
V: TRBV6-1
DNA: TGTGCCAGCGTAACAGGAGTATATAGCAATCAGCCCCAGCATTTT
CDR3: CASVTGVYSNQPQHF

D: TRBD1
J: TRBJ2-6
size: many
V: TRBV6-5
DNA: TGTGCCAGCAGTCGAGGGACAGTCCCGTCTGGGGCCAACGTCCTGACTTTC
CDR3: CASSRGTVPSGANVLTF

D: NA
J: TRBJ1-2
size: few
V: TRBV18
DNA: TGTGCCAGCTCACCGGCCACAGGGTTGGTGCCTGGGGGCTACACCTTC
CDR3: CASSPATGLVPGGYTF

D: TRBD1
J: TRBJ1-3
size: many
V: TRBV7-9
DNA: TGTGCCAGCAGACGACAGGGGGCTGGAAACACCATATATTTT
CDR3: CASRRQGAGNTIYF

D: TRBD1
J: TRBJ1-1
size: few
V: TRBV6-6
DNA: TGTGCCAGCAGTTCTTTGACAGGGGGCAGGACTGAAGCTTTCTTT
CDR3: CASSSLTGGRTEAFF

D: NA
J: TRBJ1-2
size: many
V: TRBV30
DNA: TGTGCCTGGAGTGGGGGGAGCTATGGCTACACCTTC
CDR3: CAWSGGSYGYTF

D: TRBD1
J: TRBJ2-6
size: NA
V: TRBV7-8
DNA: TGTGCCAGCACGGACAGGGGGCGGTCTGGGGCCAACGTCCTGACTTTC
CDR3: CASTDRGRSGANVLTF

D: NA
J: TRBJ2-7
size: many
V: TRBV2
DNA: TGTGCCAGCGGCGAGGGGAGCTCCTACGAGCAGTACTTC
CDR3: CASGEGSSYEQYF

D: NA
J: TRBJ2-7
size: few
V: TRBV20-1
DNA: TGCAGTGCACCTTCCCCCGGTTCCTCCTACGAGCAGTACTTC
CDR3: CSAPSPGSSYEQYF

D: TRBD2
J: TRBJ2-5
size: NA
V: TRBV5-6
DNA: TGTGCCAGCAGCCCGACTCCCTGGACTAGCGGGAGTGGTAAGACCCAGTACTTC
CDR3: CASSPTPWTSGSGKTQYF

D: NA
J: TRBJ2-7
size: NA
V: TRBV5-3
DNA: TGTGCCAGAAGTACCTACAGCAACTACGAGCAGTACTTC
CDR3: CARSTYSNYEQYF

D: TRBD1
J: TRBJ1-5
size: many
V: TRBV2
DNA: TGTGCCAGCAGTCACTCCGGACAGGGGAGGGTAGAAGGGCAGCCCCAGCATTTT
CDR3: CASSHSGQGRVEGQPQHF

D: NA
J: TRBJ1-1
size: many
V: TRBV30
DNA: TGTGCCTGGAGTGTAATAGGGGTGAACACTGAAGCTTTCTTT
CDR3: CAWSVIGVNTEAFF

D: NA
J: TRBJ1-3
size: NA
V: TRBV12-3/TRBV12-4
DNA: TGTGCCAGCACGAGGAATGTGGGGTTTGGAAACACCATATATTTT
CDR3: CASTRNVGFGNTIYF

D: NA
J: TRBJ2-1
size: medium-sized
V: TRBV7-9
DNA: TGTGCCAGCAGCTTTGGCGATGAGCAGTTCTTC
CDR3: CASSFGDEQFF

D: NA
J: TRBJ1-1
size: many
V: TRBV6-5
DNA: TGTGCCAGCAGACCTCCGGGCAGCCGCAACACTGAAGCTTTCTTT
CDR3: CASRPPGSRNTEAFF

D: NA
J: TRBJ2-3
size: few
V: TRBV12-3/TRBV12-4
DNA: TGTGCCAGCAGTTTATCCCCCAACACAGATACGCAGTATTTT
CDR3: CASSLSPNTDTQYF

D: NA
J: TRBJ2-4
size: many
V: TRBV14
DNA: TGTGCCAGCAGCCAAGTCCTCTCTGCTGGCCTGTACTTC
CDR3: CASSQVLSAGLYF

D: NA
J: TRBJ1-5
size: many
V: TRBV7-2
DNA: TGTGCCAGCAGAAAGGAGGGAGGTAGCAATCAGCCCCAGCATTTT
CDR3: CASRKEGGSNQPQHF

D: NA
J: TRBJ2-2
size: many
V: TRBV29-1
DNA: TGCAGCGTCCAGGAGGCGGCCGGGGAGCTGTTTTTT
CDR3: CSVQEAAGELFF